The clone carrying this T cell receptor beta chain was observed a handful of times. The data were obtained in a study of blood T cell repertoires in COVID-19. After removal of 8 bases from V and 0 bases from J, the junction contained 3 bases not matched to a gene. The CDR3 is 13 amino acids. In germline, CDR1 is ENHRY, CDR2 SYGVKD. The method was immunoSEQ multiplex PCR; TCRdb's version includes in-frame clones alone and lacks a portion of them. The sample gives approximately 100,000 clones, about 80% of which show up once; around 5.8% is in the top ten. V and J are TRBV10-3 and TRBJ1-2; 7 bases fit TRBD1. Sequenced sample: peripheral blood. This receptor was obtained from a man aged 55 to 70 with acute or convalescent COVID-19. Here the CDR3 reads CAIGGQPNYGYTF. The CDR3 nucleotides are TGTGCCATCGGGGGACAGCCTAACTATGGCTACACCTTC.